This T cell receptor beta chain was observed in a study of control samples from healthy donors and cancer patients. Only in-frame clones appear in the TCRdb table, and some are missing; sequencing was by immunoSEQ multiplex PCR. The table lists around 100,000 clones, around 89% of them singletons. The germline CDR1 and CDR2 sequences are MGHRA and YSYEKL. V shed 5 bases, J shed 0 bases, and the junction held 9 bases outside the gene matches. This CDR3 has 17 amino acids. The chain joins TRBV4-1 to TRBJ1-1; 10 bases map to TRBD1. This TCR derives from a man in his sixties with lung cancer. The specimen sequenced was PBMCs. The CDR3 DNA reads as TGCGCCAGCAGCTTCGGACAGGGGGGGGCCATGAACACTGAAGCTTTCTTT. Translated: CASSFGQGGAMNTEAFF.